This passage covers 11 T cell receptor beta chains from one sample sequenced in a study of CD8+ T cells in alopecia areata. The treatment is: oral pan-JAK inhibitor, 5-10 mg twice daily. After isolation, RNA underwent reverse transcription to generate cDNA as the sequencing template. Only in-frame clones appear in the TCRdb table, and some are missing; sequencing was by immunoSEQ multiplex PCR. Found here are about 200,000 clones, 55% to 70% of them singletons; the top ten hold 4.5% to 6%. Sequenced material: CD4+ T cells sorted from blood, taken at week 24, from a patient treated with tofacitinib. These receptors were obtained from a human donor with alopecia areata.

The rearrangement links TRBV2 to TRBJ1-2; 9 bases are shared with TRBD1. Germline assignment: CDR1 SNHLY and CDR2 FYNNEI. V dropped 5 bases and J dropped 6; count of bases not matched to a gene: 10. The CDR3 has 15 residues. In nucleotides, the CDR3 is TGTGCCAGCAGTCGTGGACAGGGGAAGGTAGATGGCTACACCTTC. Residues: CASSRGQGKVDGYTF. Together with reference TRBV2 and TRBJ1-2, the CDR3 gives the full variable domain: EPEVTQTPSHQVTQMGQEVILRCVPISNHLYFYWYRQILGQKVEFLVSFYNNEISEKSEIFDDQFSVERPDGSNFTLKIRSTKLEDSAMYFCASSRGQGKVDGYTFGSGTRLTVV.

On this clone: Different DNA sequences within this sample yield the same CDR3. The J gene is TRBJ2-5, the V gene TRBV4-1, with a possible D match to TRBD2 (5 bases). The CDR3 extends over 13 amino acids. V was clipped by 1 base and J by 5 bases, with 8 bases between them. CDR1 MGHRA and CDR2 YSYEKL come from the germline V gene. CDR3 sequence: CASSQVRGETQYF. The DNA of the CDR3 is TGCGCCAGCAGCCAAGTCAGAGGGGAGACCCAGTACTTC.

This chain joins TRBV29-1 and TRBJ1-1, with D tentatively TRBD1 (5 bases). This CDR3 comprises 15 residues. Germline V gene lookup returns CDR1 SQVTM and CDR2 ANQGSEA. V was shortened by 4 bases and J by 10 bases, with 25 bases between the two germline ends. The CDR3 loop is CSVGTTIDSTLGAFF. DNA of the CDR3: TGCAGCGTTGGAACCACAATCGACAGCACTTTGGGAGCTTTCTTT.

The rearrangement uses TRBV29-1 and TRBJ2-1; D gene uncertain. V lost 0 bases to trimming and J lost 14 bases, with 5 bases between them. Germline CDR1 and CDR2: SQVTM and ANQGSEA. The CDR3 runs 9 residues. CDR3 nucleotides: TGCAGCGTTGAAGAAAATAAGTTCTTC. It yields the protein CSVEENKFF.

This chain uses TRBV4-1 with TRBJ1-4, with TRBD1 identical over 7 bases. Germline values: CDR1 MGHRA, CDR2 YSYEKL. J lost 11 bases, V lost 3 bases, and 3 bases had no gene match. CDR3 length: 12 amino acids. Here the CDR3 DNA reads TGCGCCAGCAGCCAGGGACAGTTCAAACTGTTTTTT. Its translation is CASSQGQFKLFF.

The chain has TRBV27 and TRBJ1-5, with 7 bases fitting TRBD1. Germline V lookup: CDR1 MNHEY, CDR2 SMNVEV (reference sequence). The CDR3 extends over 14 amino acids. The V and J ends lost 10 bases and 3 bases, in that order; junction bases with no gene match: 9. The CDR3, as DNA: TGTGCCATCATCTACAGGGGTCACAATCAGCCCCAGCATTTT. It is translated as CAIIYRGHNQPQHF.

The rearrangement joins TRBV2 to TRBJ2-7, with 7 bases aligning to TRBD2. Trimming removed 4 bases from V and 2 bases from J; junction bases left unmatched: 8. Germline assignment: CDR1 SNHLY and CDR2 FYNNEI. The CDR3 is made up of 15 amino acids. For the CDR3, the DNA is TGTGCCAGCAGTGCGGAGCGGGGATATACCTACGAGCAGTACTTC. Translating gives CASSAERGYTYEQYF. The full variable domain, in which reference TRBV2 and TRBJ2-7 provide the parts outside the CDR3, is EPEVTQTPSHQVTQMGQEVILRCVPISNHLYFYWYRQILGQKVEFLVSFYNNEISEKSEIFDDQFSVERPDGSNFTLKIRSTKLEDSAMYFCASSAERGYTYEQYFGPGTRLTVT.

The rearrangement links TRBV23-1 to TRBJ1-5, with 7 bases aligning to TRBD1. TRBV23-1 is known as an ORF, though its function is uncertain. V gave up 3 bases and J gave up 7 bases; unmatched junction bases: 9. The CDR3 length is 15 residues. The CDR3 region has the DNA TGCGCCAGCAGTCATACGGACAGGAATTGGCAGCCCCAGCATTTT. Translating it yields CASSHTDRNWQPQHF.

The V gene is TRBV2, the J gene TRBJ2-5; possible D gene TRBD1, 5 bases. This CDR3 contains 14 residues. V lost 2 bases to trimming and J lost 5 bases, with 12 bases between them. The germline V gene encodes CDR1 SNHLY and CDR2 FYNNEI. DNA of the CDR3: TGTGCCAGCAGTGAACAGGTAGCAGGGGAGACCCAGTACTTC. Its protein is CASSEQVAGETQYF.

The chain couples TRBV29-1 to TRBJ2-5; weak D call: TRBD2 (6 bases). CDR1 SQVTM and CDR2 ANQGSEA come from the germline V gene. With 3 bases removed from V and 4 bases from J, the gap between germline ends came to 9 bases. The CDR3 runs 12 residues. The CDR3 nucleotides are TGCAGCGTTGAGGGTAGCGGAGAGACCCAGTACTTC. Protein product: CSVEGSGETQYF.

The V call is TRBV20-1, the J call TRBJ1-1; tentative D call: TRBD1 (5 bases). Trimming cost V 6 bases and J 9 bases, with 14 bases left between them. This CDR3 has 11 amino acids. Germline CDR1 reads DFQATT; CDR2 reads SNEGSKA (reference sequence). CDR3 amino acids: CSAKTADKAFF. The CDR3 coding sequence is TGCAGTGCCAAGACAGCGGACAAAGCTTTCTTT.